These 16 T cell receptor beta chains originate from one sample sequenced in a study of T cell responses to AZD1222 COVID-19 vaccine (dated by TCRdb to the early 2020s). The sample's time point label, decoded: baseline before first vaccination. Receptors were amplified or captured by the immunoSEQ multiplex PCR assay. The table comes from immuneACCESS by way of TCRdb, which keeps in-frame sequences with V and J called. Part of the clones is missing from these tables; in studies checked, under half for an unresolved V gene and the rest for unknown reasons. The sample records 90,000 to 150,000 clones, roughly 90% of which are singletons. Clones ranked in the top ten supply roughly 8.9% of the sample. Material: peripheral blood, obtained on day 0 of AZD1222 vaccination. Receptors were obtained from an adult in good health.

The V and J genes are TRBV24-1 and TRBJ1-5, with 7 bases identical to TRBD1. CDR1 KGHDR and CDR2 SFDVKD come from the germline V gene. The CDR3 extends over 14 amino acids. The V gene end was trimmed by 4 bases and the J gene end by 9 bases; junction bases not matched to a gene: 8. The CDR3, as DNA: TGTGCCACCAGTGACCGGACAGGCCAGGGGCCCCAGCATTTT. Protein: CATSDRTGQGPQHF.

The chain combines TRBV2 with TRBJ2-7; 12 bases agree with TRBD2. Trimming at V came to 6 bases and at J to 6 bases, leaving 6 bases not matched to a gene. This CDR3 contains 14 residues. Germline CDR1 SNHLY, CDR2 FYNNEI. In DNA, the CDR3 is TGTGCCAGCAGCTGGACTAGCGGGGATCTCGAGCAGTACTTC. Protein: CASSWTSGDLEQYF.

This clone showed up just once. The genes are TRBV12-3 or TRBV12-4 and TRBJ2-1; D perhaps matches TRBD1 (6 bases). This CDR3 contains 13 residues. V was trimmed by 9 bases and J by 12 bases, leaving 21 bases between them. CDR3 bases: TGTGCCAGTGGGCAGGGGTCCGCCGCCGCGCAGTTCTTC. Its protein product is CASGQGSAAAQFF.

The gene calls are TRBV28 and TRBJ2-4; 7 nucleotides line up with TRBD2. Germline V CDR1 and CDR2: MDHEN, SYDVKM. V shed 2 bases and J 9 bases; nucleotides not matched to a gene: 4. The CDR3 contains 13 residues. In nucleotides, the CDR3 is TGTGCCAGCAGTTTACCCCCGGGGGGCATTCAGTACTTC. Protein product: CASSLPPGGIQYF.

The chain carries TRBV18 and TRBJ2-3; D call uncertain. The CDR3 has 14 amino acids. Per the germline V gene, CDR1 is KGHSH and CDR2 is LQKENI. V lost 1 base, J lost 3 bases, and 8 bases lay in between. This CDR3 is CASSPLHLTDTQYF. The DNA of the CDR3 is TGTGCCAGCTCACCACTACATTTGACAGATACGCAGTATTTT. The full variable domain, with the rest looked up from reference TRBV18 and TRBJ2-3, is NAGVMQNPRHLVRRRGQEARLRCSPMKGHSHVYWYRQLPEEGLKFMVYLQKENIIDESGMPKERFSAEFPKEGPSILRIQQVVRGDSAAYFCASSPLHLTDTQYFGPGTRLTVL.

This rearrangement joins TRBV5-4 to TRBJ2-1; D is unresolved. CDR3 length equals 12 residues. Germline V gene lookup returns CDR1 SGHNT and CDR2 YYREEE (reference sequence). Between the trimmed V and J ends, which lost 1 base and 8 bases, there was a span of 7 bases. The CDR3 nucleotides are TGTGCCAGCAGCTTGTCGGCGTATGAGCAGTTCTTC. This gives the protein CASSLSAYEQFF.

This chain links TRBV5-1 with TRBJ1-2; 8 bases map to TRBD1. The CDR3 contains 15 residues. Germline V gives CDR1 SGHRS, CDR2 YFSETQ. Trimming cost V 3 bases and J 4 bases; bases outside gene matches: 8. CDR3 amino acids: CASSSFRTGTYGYTF. DNA for the CDR3: TGCGCCAGCAGCTCGTTCCGGACAGGGACCTATGGCTACACCTTC.

The chain joins TRBV28 to TRBJ2-1; the D gene is possibly TRBD2 (6 bases). Looked up from germline, CDR1 is MDHEN and CDR2 is SYDVKM. The CDR3 has 14 amino acids. Trimming removed 3 bases from V and 10 bases from J, with 16 bases in between. In DNA, the CDR3 is TGTGCCAGCAGTTTGGTGGCGGGACGGCGGGAGCAGTTCTTC. This sequence encodes CASSLVAGRREQFF.

This chain connects TRBV30 to TRBJ1-1; D might be TRBD1 (5 bases). Germline CDR1 and CDR2: GTSNPN and SVGIG (reference sequence). Deletions cut 0 bases from V and 10 bases from J, with 15 bases between. The CDR3 length is 13 residues. Here the CDR3 DNA reads TGTGCCTGGAGTGTAACCTCCGGGGGGGGAGCTTTCTTT. Translating it yields CAWSVTSGGGAFF.

This chain joins TRBV7-3 and TRBJ2-1, with 7 nucleotides matching TRBD1. There are 13 residues in the CDR3. In germline, CDR1 is SGHTA, CDR2 FQGTGA. The V segment lost 3 bases and the J segment 10 bases; nucleotides outside the gene matches: 6. CDR3 sequence: CASSLTTTGEQFF. The CDR3, as DNA: TGTGCCAGCAGCTTGACAACGACAGGGGAGCAGTTCTTC.

The chain carries TRBV19 and TRBJ2-3, with D hard to call. Germline lookup yields CDR1 LNHDA and CDR2 SQIVND (reference sequence). The CDR3 has 15 amino acids. Trimming pared 4 bases from V and 7 bases from J, leaving 18 bases between. The CDR3 region is CASSNPLGSSHTQYF. The CDR3 DNA follows: TGTGCCAGTAGTAACCCCCTGGGTAGCTCGCATACGCAGTATTTT. Together with reference TRBV19 and TRBJ2-3, the CDR3 gives the full variable domain: DGGITQSPKYLFRKEGQNVTLSCEQNLNHDAMYWYRQDPGQGLRLIYYSQIVNDFQKGDIAEGYSVSREKKESFPLTVTSAQKNPTAFYLCASSNPLGSSHTQYFGPGTRLTVL.

V and J are TRBV7-3 and TRBJ2-1; 10 nucleotides agree with TRBD2. The CDR3 covers 16 residues. Germline V gene sequence: CDR1 SGHTA, CDR2 FQGTGA. Losses at the gene ends were 0 bases for V and 2 bases for J; bases not matched to a gene: 1. The CDR3 region is CASSLTLAGAYNEQFF. In nucleotides, the CDR3 is TGTGCCAGCAGCTTAACTCTAGCGGGGGCCTACAATGAGCAGTTCTTC.

V gene TRBV5-1 combines with J gene TRBJ2-3; D perhaps matches TRBD1 (5 bases). Germline CDR1 SGHRS, CDR2 YFSETQ. This CDR3 is built from 14 residues. The V gene lost 3 bases and the J gene lost 6 bases, with 14 bases spanning the gap. The DNA for the CDR3 is TGCGCCAGCAGCTCCCAAGGGGATAAGGATACGCAGTATTTT. Protein product: CASSSQGDKDTQYF.

This clone was seen a single time. V and J are TRBV2 and TRBJ1-4; possible D gene TRBD1, 5 bases. CDR1 SNHLY and CDR2 FYNNEI come from the germline V gene. Trimming cost V 5 bases and J 4 bases, with 20 bases left between them. CDR3 length equals 17 residues. CDR3 amino acids: CASSPSSLGLGNEKLFF. CDR3 DNA: TGTGCCAGCAGTCCCTCCTCCCTGGGGCTGGGTAATGAAAAACTGTTTTTT.

V is TRBV19 and J is TRBJ1-1, with a weak D call TRBD1 (6 bases). The V and J ends lost 6 bases and 8 bases respectively, with 10 bases between them. Germline V lookup: CDR1 LNHDA, CDR2 SQIVND (reference sequence). CDR3 size: 11 residues. CDR3 bases: TGTGCCAGTAGGAGGGGGGAAGAAGCTTTCTTT. Encoded protein: CASRRGEEAFF.

V and J are TRBV2 and TRBJ1-2; weak D call: TRBD1 (6 bases). The V end lost 8 bases, the J end lost 4 bases, and 14 bases lay between the germline ends. The germline gives CDR1 SNHLY, CDR2 FYNNEI. The CDR3 contains 13 residues. CDR3 coding DNA: TGTGCCAGCCTATGGGACACCCTCTATGGCTACACCTTC. Translation gives CASLWDTLYGYTF.